The rows below give T cell receptor beta chains drawn from one sample of a study of shared clonotypes between healthy human individuals. TCRdb's table, derived via immunoSEQ multiplex PCR, lists solely in-frame clones and lacks some. The table includes approximately 400,000 clones, 90% to 97% detected once. Sequenced: memory CD8+ T cells sorted from blood. These receptors were obtained from a man under 40 in good health. Each CDR3 is given with its conserved first and last residue. The D gene is left open where the match is weak. The listing skips clone size in some rows; elsewhere it reads once, few, many or a size class.

j_call: TRBJ2-1
clone_size: NA
d_call: NA
v_call: TRBV2
cdr3_aa: CASWGALHNEQFF
cdr3_nt: TGTGCCAGCTGGGGGGCCCTCCACAATGAGCAGTTCTTC

j_call: TRBJ2-5
clone_size: NA
d_call: TRBD2
v_call: TRBV28
cdr3_aa: CASSLMGTSETQYF
cdr3_nt: TGTGCCAGCAGTTTAATGGGGACTAGCGAGACCCAGTACTTC

j_call: TRBJ2-5
clone_size: NA
d_call: NA
v_call: TRBV5-6
cdr3_aa: CASSLFSNQETQYF
cdr3_nt: TGTGCCAGCAGCTTATTCAGTAACCAAGAGACCCAGTACTTC

j_call: TRBJ2-1
clone_size: NA
d_call: NA
v_call: TRBV19
cdr3_aa: CASSTSRERKHEQFF
cdr3_nt: TGTGCCAGTAGTACCTCCCGGGAGAGAAAGCATGAGCAGTTCTTC

j_call: TRBJ2-7
clone_size: NA
d_call: NA
v_call: TRBV5-6
cdr3_aa: CASSQNRVEYF
cdr3_nt: TGTGCCAGCAGCCAGAACAGGGTCGAGTACTTC

j_call: TRBJ2-7
clone_size: NA
d_call: TRBD1
v_call: TRBV19
cdr3_aa: CASSIGQGNEQYF
cdr3_nt: TGTGCCAGTAGTATAGGACAGGGAAACGAGCAGTACTTC

j_call: TRBJ2-7
clone_size: once
d_call: TRBD2
v_call: TRBV6-1
cdr3_aa: CASREREEFYEQYF
cdr3_nt: TGTGCCAGCAGGGAGCGGGAGGAGTTCTACGAGCAGTACTTC

j_call: TRBJ2-7
clone_size: NA
d_call: NA
v_call: TRBV30
cdr3_aa: CAWRSQVYEQYF
cdr3_nt: TGTGCCTGGAGGTCACAGGTGTACGAGCAGTACTTC

j_call: TRBJ2-2
clone_size: NA
d_call: NA
v_call: TRBV11-2
cdr3_aa: CASSLRARSFGPGELFF
cdr3_nt: TGTGCCAGCAGCTTAAGGGCCAGATCGTTCGGTCCCGGGGAGCTGTTTTTT

j_call: TRBJ1-6
clone_size: NA
d_call: NA
v_call: TRBV6-5
cdr3_aa: CASSYSGGSYNSPLHF
cdr3_nt: TGTGCCAGCAGTTACTCGGGGGGATCCTATAATTCACCCCTCCACTTT

j_call: TRBJ2-3
clone_size: NA
d_call: TRBD1
v_call: TRBV11-2
cdr3_aa: CASSLEPRTGGGDTQYF
cdr3_nt: TGTGCCAGCAGCTTAGAACCCCGGACAGGGGGCGGAGATACGCAGTATTTT

j_call: TRBJ2-7
clone_size: NA
d_call: NA
v_call: TRBV27
cdr3_aa: CASSFFASYEQYF
cdr3_nt: TGTGCCAGCAGTTTTTTTGCTTCCTACGAGCAGTACTTC

j_call: TRBJ2-1
clone_size: NA
d_call: TRBD1
v_call: TRBV7-2
cdr3_aa: CASSFSTGGYNEQFF
cdr3_nt: TGTGCCAGCAGCTTTTCAACAGGGGGCTACAATGAGCAGTTCTTC

j_call: TRBJ1-1
clone_size: NA
d_call: NA
v_call: TRBV30
cdr3_aa: CAWSVNRGTEAFF
cdr3_nt: TGTGCCTGGAGCGTGAATAGAGGCACTGAAGCTTTCTTT

j_call: TRBJ2-5
clone_size: NA
d_call: TRBD2
v_call: TRBV5-6
cdr3_aa: CASSLTSGRNQETQYF
cdr3_nt: TGTGCCAGCAGCCTGACTAGCGGGAGGAATCAAGAGACCCAGTACTTC

j_call: TRBJ2-7
clone_size: NA
d_call: TRBD2
v_call: TRBV27
cdr3_aa: CASSPTSGRKTYEQYF
cdr3_nt: TGTGCCAGCAGTCCCACGAGCGGGAGGAAAACCTACGAGCAGTACTTC

j_call: TRBJ2-7
clone_size: NA
d_call: NA
v_call: TRBV18
cdr3_aa: CASSLIRGGYEQYF
cdr3_nt: TGTGCCAGCTCACTCATAAGGGGGGGGTACGAGCAGTACTTC

j_call: TRBJ2-7
clone_size: NA
d_call: TRBD2
v_call: TRBV28
cdr3_aa: CASSPPSGSYEQYF
cdr3_nt: TGTGCCAGCAGCCCACCCAGCGGGAGCTACGAGCAGTACTTC

j_call: TRBJ1-1
clone_size: NA
d_call: NA
v_call: TRBV6-1
cdr3_aa: CASSEGGFRAFF
cdr3_nt: TGTGCCAGCAGTGAAGGCGGCTTTCGGGCTTTCTTT

j_call: TRBJ2-6
clone_size: NA
d_call: NA
v_call: TRBV5-4
cdr3_aa: CASSLLGLKLSGANVLTF
cdr3_nt: TGTGCCAGCAGCTTGCTGGGCCTCAAACTCTCTGGGGCCAACGTCCTGACTTTC

j_call: TRBJ2-2
clone_size: NA
d_call: TRBD1
v_call: TRBV11-3
cdr3_aa: CASSRGQGARTGELFF
cdr3_nt: TGTGCCAGCAGCCGAGGACAGGGGGCAAGGACCGGGGAGCTGTTTTTT

j_call: TRBJ2-7
clone_size: NA
d_call: NA
v_call: TRBV28
cdr3_aa: CASSRVYEQYF
cdr3_nt: TGTGCCAGCAGCAGGGTGTACGAGCAGTACTTC

j_call: TRBJ1-4
clone_size: few
d_call: NA
v_call: TRBV5-1
cdr3_aa: CASSLATNEKLFF
cdr3_nt: TGCGCCAGCAGCTTGGCAACTAATGAAAAACTGTTTTTT

j_call: TRBJ2-4
clone_size: NA
d_call: NA
v_call: TRBV19
cdr3_aa: CASSIVRGRGNIQYF
cdr3_nt: TGTGCCAGTAGTATCGTGCGGGGCAGGGGCAACATTCAGTACTTC

j_call: TRBJ2-1
clone_size: NA
d_call: NA
v_call: TRBV6-1
cdr3_aa: CASIEEGVYNEQFF
cdr3_nt: TGTGCCAGCATCGAAGAGGGGGTATACAATGAGCAGTTCTTC

j_call: TRBJ2-1
clone_size: NA
d_call: TRBD2
v_call: TRBV10-3
cdr3_aa: CASFSGRTPNEQFF
cdr3_nt: TGTGCCAGTTTTAGCGGGAGGACCCCCAATGAGCAGTTCTTC

j_call: TRBJ2-1
clone_size: NA
d_call: TRBD1
v_call: TRBV4-1
cdr3_aa: CASSQDWGQGYNEQFF
cdr3_nt: TGCGCCAGCAGCCAAGATTGGGGACAGGGCTACAATGAGCAGTTCTTC

j_call: TRBJ2-3
clone_size: NA
d_call: NA
v_call: TRBV7-9
cdr3_aa: CASSFGSNTQYF
cdr3_nt: TGTGCCAGCAGCTTCGGTTCAAATACGCAGTATTTT

j_call: TRBJ2-5
clone_size: NA
d_call: TRBD1
v_call: TRBV6-5
cdr3_aa: CASSPGTVKETQYF
cdr3_nt: TGTGCCAGCAGTCCCGGGACAGTTAAAGAGACCCAGTACTTC

j_call: TRBJ1-3
clone_size: NA
d_call: TRBD1
v_call: TRBV9
cdr3_aa: CASSVGQGSGNTIYF
cdr3_nt: TGTGCCAGCAGCGTTGGACAGGGCTCTGGAAACACCATATATTTT

j_call: TRBJ2-7
clone_size: NA
d_call: TRBD1
v_call: TRBV2
cdr3_aa: CASSPDRSSYEQYF
cdr3_nt: TGTGCCAGCAGTCCGGACAGGAGCTCCTACGAGCAGTACTTC

j_call: TRBJ2-2
clone_size: NA
d_call: NA
v_call: TRBV29-1
cdr3_aa: CSVATGVNTGELFF
cdr3_nt: TGCAGCGTTGCTACGGGAGTTAACACCGGGGAGCTGTTTTTT

j_call: TRBJ1-2
clone_size: NA
d_call: NA
v_call: TRBV5-6
cdr3_aa: CASSPVVPLLNYGYTF
cdr3_nt: TGTGCCAGCAGCCCCGTCGTACCCCTATTAAACTATGGCTACACCTTC

j_call: TRBJ2-7
clone_size: NA
d_call: NA
v_call: TRBV4-1
cdr3_aa: CASSQDRGASYEQYF
cdr3_nt: TGCGCCAGCAGCCAAGATCGTGGGGCCTCCTACGAGCAGTACTTC

j_call: TRBJ2-1
clone_size: NA
d_call: TRBD2
v_call: TRBV9
cdr3_aa: CASSATSGAIYEQFF
cdr3_nt: TGTGCCAGCAGCGCCACTAGCGGGGCGATTTATGAGCAGTTCTTC

j_call: TRBJ1-2
clone_size: NA
d_call: TRBD1
v_call: TRBV7-9
cdr3_aa: CASSLGTGGEGYTF
cdr3_nt: TGTGCCAGCAGCTTAGGGACAGGGGGCGAGGGCTACACCTTC